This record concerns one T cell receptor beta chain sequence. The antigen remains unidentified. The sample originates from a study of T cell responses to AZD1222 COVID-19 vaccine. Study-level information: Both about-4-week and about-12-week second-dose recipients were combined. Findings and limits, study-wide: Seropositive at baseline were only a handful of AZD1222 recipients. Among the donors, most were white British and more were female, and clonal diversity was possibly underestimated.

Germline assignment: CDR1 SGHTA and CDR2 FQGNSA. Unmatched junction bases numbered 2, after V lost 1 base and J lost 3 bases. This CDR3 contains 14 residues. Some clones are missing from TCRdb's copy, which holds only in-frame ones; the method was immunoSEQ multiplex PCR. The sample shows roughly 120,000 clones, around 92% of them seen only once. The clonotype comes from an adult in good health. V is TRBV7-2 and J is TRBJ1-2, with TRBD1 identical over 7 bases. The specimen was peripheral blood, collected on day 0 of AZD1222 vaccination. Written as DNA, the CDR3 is TGTGCCAGCAGCTTAGATACAGGGGACTATGGCTACACCTTC. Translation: CASSLDTGDYGYTF.